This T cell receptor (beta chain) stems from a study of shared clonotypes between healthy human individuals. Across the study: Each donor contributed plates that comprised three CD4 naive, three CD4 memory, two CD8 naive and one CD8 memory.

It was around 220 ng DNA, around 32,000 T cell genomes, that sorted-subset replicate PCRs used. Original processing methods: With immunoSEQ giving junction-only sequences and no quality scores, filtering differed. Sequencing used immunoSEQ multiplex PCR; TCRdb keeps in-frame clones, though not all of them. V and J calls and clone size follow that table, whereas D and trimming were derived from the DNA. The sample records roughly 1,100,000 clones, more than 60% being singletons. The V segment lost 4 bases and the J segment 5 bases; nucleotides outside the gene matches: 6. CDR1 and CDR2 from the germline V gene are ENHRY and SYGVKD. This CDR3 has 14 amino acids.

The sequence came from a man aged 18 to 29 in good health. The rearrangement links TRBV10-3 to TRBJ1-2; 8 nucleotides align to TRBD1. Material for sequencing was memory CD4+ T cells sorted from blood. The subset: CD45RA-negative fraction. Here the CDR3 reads CAISVTGAQYGYTF. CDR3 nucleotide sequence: TGTGCCATCAGTGTGACAGGGGCCCAGTATGGCTACACCTTC.